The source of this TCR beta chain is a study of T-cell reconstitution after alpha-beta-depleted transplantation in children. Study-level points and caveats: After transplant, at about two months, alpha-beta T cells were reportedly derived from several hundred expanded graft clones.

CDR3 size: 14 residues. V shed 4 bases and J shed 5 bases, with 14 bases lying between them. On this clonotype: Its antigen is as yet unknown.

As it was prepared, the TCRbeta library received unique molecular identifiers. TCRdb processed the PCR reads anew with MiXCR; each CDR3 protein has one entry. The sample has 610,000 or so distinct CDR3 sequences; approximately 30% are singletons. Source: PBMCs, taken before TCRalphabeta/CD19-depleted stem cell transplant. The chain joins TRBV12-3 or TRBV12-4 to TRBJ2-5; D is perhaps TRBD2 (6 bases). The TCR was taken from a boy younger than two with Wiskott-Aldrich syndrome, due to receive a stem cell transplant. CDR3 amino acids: CASSYRGREETQYF. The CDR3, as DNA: TGTGCCAGCAGTTACCGGGGCCGGGAGGAGACCCAGTACTTC.